Sequencing of this TCR beta chain was carried out in a study of control samples from healthy donors and cancer patients (dated by TCRdb to about 2020). For CDR1 and CDR2, the germline V gene (reference sequence) lists LNHDA and SQIVND. V is reduced by 6 bases and J by 6 bases, leaving a spacing of 11 bases between them. CDR3 length: 12 amino acids, cysteine to phenylalanine. The read is trimmed to its CDR3 DNA, 36 bases read in frame from base 1. Comment on this clone: What this receptor recognizes is not known. No quality values exist for individual bases; no much larger clone is one base distant.

Libraries were made using the immunoSEQ multiplex PCR assay. The table was pulled from immuneACCESS by TCRdb, which kept in-frame rearrangements only. Such tables lose some clones; where checked, under half of the loss comes from unresolved V genes, and the rest has no known cause. The sample table records 150,000 to 200,000 clones; 85% to 90% of these occur just once. The ten largest clonotypes hold 1.1% to 1.5% of the sample. Material for sequencing was blood. Rearrangement joined TRBV19 to TRBJ1-1; D gene: possibly TRBD1, on 5 matching bases. The TCR comes from a woman aged 45-65 years in good health. The CDR3 protein sequence reads: CASRSRGPEAFF. The DNA reads as follows: TGTGCCAGTAGGTCAAGGGGCCCTGAAGCTTTCTTT.